The following is a TCR beta chain sequence with its context. Its specificity is not known. PCR was performed using 60 Vbeta and 13 Jbeta primers. Using immunoSEQ multiplex PCR, the repertoire was profiled, and TCRdb retains in-frame clones only, with some absent. The repertoire has under 200,000 clones, 79% of them found once; the top ten carry under 3%. The germline V and J ends were trimmed by 4 bases and 0 bases, with 6 bases remaining between them. Germline CDR1 reads SGHDN; CDR2 reads FVKESK. The CDR3 runs to 13 residues. The entry originates in a study of cytomegalovirus exposure and HLA in healthy donors. Whole-study context: Researchers found that approximately 77% of 300 to 450 genotyped donors fell within the Caucasian-associated ancestry cluster. Regarding the study as a whole: The number of N-insertions in an Asian-associated ancestry cluster was reportedly below the roughly 670-donor mean in a later analysis. An observed cluster of highly shared sequence variants was recorded as a likely sequencing artifact.

Sequencing input: PBMCs. The sequence derives from a woman aged 50 to 60 in good health and CMV-seronegative. The chain employs TRBV14 and TRBJ1-1, with D hard to call. The CDR3 sequence is CASSPRMNTEAFF. The CDR3 region has the DNA TGTGCCAGCAGCCCGCGAATGAACACTGAAGCTTTCTTT.